A selection of T cell receptor beta chains follows, all from one sample in a study of cytomegalovirus exposure and HLA in healthy donors. Clones were read by immunoSEQ multiplex PCR, and TCRdb kept only the in-frame ones, dropping some. The sample records 100,000 to 150,000 clones, about four fifths being singletons. The sequenced sample consisted of PBMCs. The receptors come from a woman between 40 and 50 years old in good health and CMV-seropositive. The CDR3 runs from the conserved cysteine through the conserved F or W.

V,CDR3
TRBV9,CASSVGTSGSYEQYF
TRBV5-1,CASSLRGAGALFTDTQYF
TRBV7-9,CASSLDRAQPQHF
TRBV6-6,CASSYSRDGGAYEQYF
TRBV5-4,CASSSQGSDTQYF
TRBV29-1,CSVGQSYEQYF
TRBV7-6,CASSLGEPWGDNEQFF
TRBV29-1,CSVEEGTGGWNEQFF
TRBV28,CASSYPSGLAGAGQETQYF
TRBV27,CASSPGWEGQADTQYF
TRBV19,CASSIILQGGNQPQHF
TRBV5-6,CASSFGTSGRAANEQFF
TRBV6-6,CASSTGRQPQHF
TRBV19,CASSPWGLAGGPGGDTQYF
TRBV4-1,CASSQDWGGYTEAFF